These 27 T cell receptor beta chains came from one sample sequenced in a study of control samples from healthy donors and cancer patients. Clones were sequenced by immunoSEQ multiplex PCR, and TCRdb holds only the in-frame ones, with some missing. Among approximately 140,000 clones listed, approximately 94% were seen once. Sequencing was carried out using blood. Source of these receptors: a man in his forties in good health.

This chain joins TRBV2 and TRBJ2-7, with 11 positions matching TRBD1. Trimming at V came to 6 bases and at J to 10 bases, leaving 14 bases not matched to a gene. The CDR3 contains 15 residues. The germline CDR1 and CDR2 sequences are SNHLY and FYNNEI. The CDR3 sequence is CASSPDRGRGSGQYF. The CDR3 DNA sequence: TGTGCCAGCAGCCCGGACAGGGGGCGAGGGAGCGGACAGTACTTC.

The chain recombines TRBV6-2 or TRBV6-3 with TRBJ2-4, with 10 bases that match TRBD1. Germline V gene lookup returns CDR1 MNHEY and CDR2 SVGEGT. Germline trimming cut 5 bases from V and 11 bases from J; bases unmatched to any gene: 9. This CDR3 region has 14 residues. CDR3 region: CASSPGQGISLQYF. In DNA, the CDR3 is TGTGCCAGCAGTCCGGGACAGGGGATTTCTCTTCAGTACTTC.

The J gene is TRBJ2-7, the V gene TRBV6-1, with TRBD1 identical over 8 bases. The CDR3 loop spans 15 amino acids. The J segment lost 0 bases and the V segment lost 3 bases, leaving 4 bases of the junction unmatched. The germline gives CDR1 MNHNS, CDR2 SASEGT. The CDR3 sequence: CASSDGQGLSYEQYF. The DNA of the CDR3 is TGTGCCAGCAGTGATGGACAGGGTCTCTCCTACGAGCAGTACTTC.

This clone was seen only once. V usage is TRBV5-6 and J usage is TRBJ1-2; D not resolved. The V gene lost 4 bases and the J gene lost 1 base, with 14 bases spanning the gap. This CDR3 is 15 amino acids long. Germline V lookup: CDR1 SGHDT, CDR2 YYEEEE. CDR3 loop: CASSPSPRSNYGYTF. Written as DNA, the CDR3 is TGTGCCAGCAGCCCGTCGCCCAGAAGTAACTATGGCTACACCTTC. The variable domain in full, with the rest retrieved from reference TRBV5-6 and TRBJ1-2, is DAGVTQSPTHLIKTRGQQVTLRCSPKSGHDTVSWYQQALGQGPQFIFQYYEEEERQRGNFPDRFSGHQFPNYSSELNVNALLLGDSALYLCASSPSPRSNYGYTFGSGTRLTVV.

V and J are TRBV9 and TRBJ2-1, with D unresolved. Per the germline V gene, CDR1 is SGDLS and CDR2 is YYNGEE. This CDR3 contains 13 residues. Between the trimmed V and J ends, which lost 1 base and 5 bases, there was a span of 7 bases. The CDR3 nucleotides read TGTGCCAGCAGCGTAAGACCAGACAATGAGCAGTTCTTC. Amino acids: CASSVRPDNEQFF.

V gene TRBV4-1 combines with J gene TRBJ2-5, with a tentative D call TRBD2 (5 bases). V was trimmed by 0 bases and J by 3 bases, leaving 8 bases between them. CDR3 size: 14 residues. Germline CDR1 MGHRA, CDR2 YSYEKL. The CDR3 DNA sequence: TGCGCCAGCAGCCAAGACCTGCGGGAAGAGACCCAGTACTTC. Translation: CASSQDLREETQYF.

The rearrangement joins TRBV9 to TRBJ2-2, with D hard to call. Germline CDR1 SGDLS, CDR2 YYNGEE. V shed 0 bases and J shed 0 bases, with 3 bases lying between them. The CDR3 has 14 amino acids. In DNA form, the CDR3 reads TGTGCCAGCAGCGTAGTTTCGAACACCGGGGAGCTGTTTTTT. As protein: CASSVVSNTGELFF.

V gene TRBV6-1 combines with J gene TRBJ1-3; D not resolved. The CDR3 extends over 14 amino acids. The V and J ends lost 3 bases and 0 bases respectively, with 6 bases between them. Germline-derived CDR1 and CDR2 are MNHNS and SASEGT. The CDR3 protein is CASSEVDSGNTIYF. The CDR3 DNA follows: TGTGCCAGCAGTGAGGTTGACTCTGGAAACACCATATATTTT.

The sample holds one count of this clone. The chain joins TRBV11-2 to TRBJ1-1; D gene unclear. Germline assignment: CDR1 SGHAT and CDR2 FQNNGV. Trimming stripped 6 bases from V and 4 bases from J, with 18 bases between. The CDR3 is 15 residues long. CDR3 in amino acids: CASRERTVGSTEAFF. CDR3 bases: TGTGCCAGCAGAGAAAGAACGGTGGGGTCCACTGAAGCTTTCTTT.

The chain combines TRBV4-2 with TRBJ1-3; D unresolved. The V end lost 2 bases, the J end lost 3 bases, and 14 bases lay between the germline ends. This CDR3 has 16 amino acids. Germline V gene data show CDR1 as LGHNA and CDR2 as YNFKEQ. CDR3 amino acids: CASSQYVAGGGNTIYF. The CDR3 coding sequence is TGTGCCAGCAGCCAATATGTCGCTGGTGGTGGAAACACCATATATTTT.

This clone was counted a few times. The V and J genes are TRBV4-2 and TRBJ1-1; tentative D call: TRBD1 (6 bases). The CDR3 spans 15 residues. Germline assignment: CDR1 LGHNA and CDR2 YNFKEQ. Trimming removed 1 base at V and 4 bases at J, with 13 bases between. The DNA for the CDR3 is TGTGCCAGCAGCCAAGCACGGGACACCTTCACTGAAGCTTTCTTT. This encodes CASSQARDTFTEAFF.

Concerning this clone: Other DNA sequences in this sample translate to the same CDR3. The V and J genes are TRBV7-9 and TRBJ1-3, with no clear D. Germline V lookup: CDR1 SEHNR, CDR2 FQNEAQ (reference sequence). V lost 7 bases and J lost 0, with 7 bases in between. This CDR3 is 13 amino acids long. The CDR3 region has the DNA TGTGCCAGCACTCCTCCCTCTGGAAACACCATATATTTT. As protein: CASTPPSGNTIYF.

The chain employs TRBV6-2 or TRBV6-3 and TRBJ2-1; the match to TRBD2 covers 7 bases. This CDR3 region has 17 residues. Germline-derived CDR1 and CDR2 are MNHEY and SVGEGT. V lost 1 base and J lost 5; bases outside the gene matches: 11. CDR3 region: CASSYYRRLARHNEQFF. The CDR3 bases are TGTGCCAGCAGTTACTATCGGCGACTAGCACGACACAATGAGCAGTTCTTC.

The V gene is TRBV6-1, the J gene TRBJ2-7; a possible D gene is TRBD1 (6 bases). CDR3 length: 13 residues. In germline, CDR1 is MNHNS, CDR2 SASEGT. The ends were cut back, 2 bases at V and 3 bases at J, with 8 bases in the middle. CDR3 nucleotides: TGTGCCAGCAGTGAATTACAGGGCTACGAGCAGTACTTC. Translated: CASSELQGYEQYF.

The chain is built from TRBV7-3 and TRBJ1-3; no firm D call. Trimming pared 3 bases from V and 0 bases from J, leaving 9 bases between. The CDR3 has 15 residues. Germline assignment: CDR1 SGHTA and CDR2 FQGTGA. In DNA form, the CDR3 reads TGTGCCAGCAGCTTGGCAGATTACTCTGGAAACACCATATATTTT. Its protein product is CASSLADYSGNTIYF.

Turning to this clone: Different DNA sequences within this sample yield the same CDR3. V gene TRBV10-3 combines with J gene TRBJ1-1, with a tentative D call TRBD1 (5 bases). Germline assignment: CDR1 ENHRY and CDR2 SYGVKD. This CDR3 is 12 amino acids long. Between the trimmed V and J ends, which lost 4 bases and 4 bases, there was a span of 7 bases. CDR3: CAISAGGTEAFF. Here the CDR3 DNA reads TGTGCCATCAGTGCCGGGGGCACTGAAGCTTTCTTT.

The chain couples TRBV5-6 to TRBJ1-4; D possibly corresponds to TRBD1 (5 bases). Germline CDR1 SGHDT, CDR2 YYEEEE. There are 16 residues in the CDR3. Trimming stripped 4 bases from V and 0 bases from J, with 13 bases between. In DNA, the CDR3 is TGTGCCAGCAGCGCCCCCCAGGGAGCAACTAATGAAAAACTGTTTTTT. It yields the protein CASSAPQGATNEKLFF.

Here the CDR3 reads CASSRGLRETQYF. The CDR3 coding sequence is TGTGCCAGCAGTCGGGGGTTAAGGGAGACCCAGTACTTC. This sequence joins TRBV11-2 and TRBJ2-5, with a possible D match to TRBD2 (6 bases). Trimming pared 6 bases from V and 5 bases from J, leaving 13 bases between. This CDR3 has 13 residues. CDR1 and CDR2 (germline): SGHAT, FQNNGV.

This sequence joins TRBV19 and TRBJ1-5; 9 bases match TRBD1. CDR1 is LNHDA and CDR2 is SQIVND in the germline V gene (reference sequence). Trimming removed 6 bases from V and 0 bases from J; junction bases left unmatched: 9. CDR3 length equals 17 residues. The CDR3 DNA reads TGTGCCAGTAGCGTGCCCGGGACAGGGATTAGCAATCAGCCCCAGCATTTT. It yields the protein CASSVPGTGISNQPQHF.

The CDR3 nucleotides are TGTGCCAGCAGCTTAAGCCCATGGGCGGGAGTCACAGATACGCAGTATTTT. Translated: CASSLSPWAGVTDTQYF. The genes are TRBV11-3 and TRBJ2-3; 7 bases map to TRBD2. The CDR3 runs to 17 residues. Trimming cost V 2 bases and J 2 bases; bases outside gene matches: 10. In germline, CDR1 is SGHNT, CDR2 YENEEA.

The chain recombines TRBV7-9 with TRBJ2-1; 9 bases agree with TRBD2. The CDR3 is 15 amino acids. The germline CDR1 and CDR2 sequences are SEHNR and FQNEAQ (reference sequence). Germline trimming cut 5 bases from V and 0 bases from J; bases unmatched to any gene: 2. CDR3 region: CASSISGSSYNEQFF. CDR3 DNA sequence: TGTGCCAGCAGCATTAGCGGGAGCTCCTACAATGAGCAGTTCTTC.

V and J are TRBV7-9 and TRBJ1-6; D is ambiguous. Trimming took 7 bases from V and 1 from J, leaving 8 bases between them. In germline, CDR1 is SEHNR, CDR2 FQNEAQ (reference sequence). This CDR3 is 14 amino acids long. CDR3 nucleotide sequence: TGTGCCAGCATCGGGGAATCCTATAATTCACCCCTCCACTTT. It encodes CASIGESYNSPLHF.

The genes are TRBV30 and TRBJ1-4, with TRBD1 identical over 7 bases. The CDR3 loop spans 16 amino acids. V was clipped by 0 bases and J by 2 bases; unmatched bases: 6. The germline V gene encodes CDR1 GTSNPN and CDR2 SVGIG (reference sequence). CDR3 nucleotides: TGTGCCTGGAGTGTACGGGGCAGGGGGACTAATGAAAAACTGTTTTTT. This codes for CAWSVRGRGTNEKLFF. Variable domain in full (rest from reference TRBV30 and TRBJ1-4): SQTIHQWPATLVQPVGSPLSLECTVEGTSNPNLYWYRQAAGRGLQLLFYSVGIGQISSEVPQNLSASRPQDRQFILSSKKLLLSDSGFYLCAWSVRGRGTNEKLFFGSGTQLSVL.

The V and J genes are TRBV24-1 and TRBJ1-5; 11 nucleotides match TRBD1. The V gene's germline CDR1 is KGHDR and CDR2 SFDVKD. Unmatched junction bases numbered 7, after V lost 5 bases and J lost 11 bases. This CDR3 region has 14 residues. The CDR3 DNA follows: TGTGCCACCAGTGGCGCCGGGACAGGGGGGTCCCAGCATTTT. Translating gives CATSGAGTGGSQHF.

The genes are TRBV5-1 and TRBJ2-5, with D unresolved. This CDR3 has 13 amino acids. Looked up from germline, CDR1 is SGHRS and CDR2 is YFSETQ. V lost 1 base and J 5 bases, leaving 9 bases between the germline ends. Here the CDR3 DNA reads TGCGCCAGCAGCTTGAATTCGTGGGAGACCCAGTACTTC. Its protein product is CASSLNSWETQYF.

This chain joins TRBV5-4 and TRBJ2-5; D perhaps matches TRBD2 (5 bases). V was cut by 4 bases and J by 3 bases, with 22 bases left in between. The length of the CDR3 is 17 residues. Germline V gives CDR1 SGHNT, CDR2 YYREEE (reference sequence). This chain's CDR3 is CASSPPGRGGVKETQYF. The CDR3 coding sequence is TGTGCCAGCAGCCCACCCGGACGCGGAGGCGTGAAAGAGACCCAGTACTTC.

The V and J genes are TRBV7-8 and TRBJ2-2; D may be TRBD1 or TRBD2 (5 bases each). V was pared by 3 bases and J by 9 bases, with 11 bases between. The germline CDR1 and CDR2 sequences are SGHVS and FQNEAQ. The CDR3 spans 13 residues. CDR3 protein: CASSFPPGRELFF. The CDR3 DNA sequence: TGTGCCAGCAGCTTCCCCCCGGGGCGGGAGCTGTTTTTT.